One and the same sample provided the 25 T cell receptor beta chains below, sequenced in a study of blood T cell repertoires in COVID-19. Libraries were prepared by immunoSEQ multiplex PCR; TCRdb keeps only in-frame clonotypes and omits some of them. The sample carries around 81,000 clones, approximately 85% recorded once. Specimen: peripheral blood. The receptors were gathered from a man between 65 and 85 years old with acute or convalescent COVID-19.

This clone is a singleton in its sample. The chain carries TRBV5-6 and TRBJ1-4; perhaps TRBD1 as D (5 bases). CDR1 and CDR2 from the germline V gene are SGHDT and YYEEEE. The CDR3 loop spans 13 amino acids. V gave up 1 base and J gave up 8 bases, with 9 bases separating them. CDR3 DNA sequence: TGTGCCAGCAGCTTGATGGGGCGGGAAAAACTGTTTTTT. Encoded protein: CASSLMGREKLFF.

This chain uses TRBV11-2 with TRBJ2-2; TRBD1 is a possible D gene (5 bases). In germline, CDR1 is SGHAT, CDR2 FQNNGV. Between the trimmed V and J ends, which lost 4 bases and 4 bases, there was a span of 16 bases. There are 16 residues in the CDR3. This chain's CDR3 is CASSYEMGRLTGELFF. The CDR3 DNA is TGTGCCAGCAGCTATGAGATGGGGCGACTCACCGGGGAGCTGTTTTTT.

The chain is built from TRBV6-6 and TRBJ2-3; D gene ambiguous. CDR1 is MNHNY, CDR2 SVGAGI, per germline (reference sequence). Trimming cost V 2 bases and J 1 base, with 10 bases left between them. The CDR3 covers 15 residues. The CDR3 spells CASSYPLAGTDTQYF. The CDR3 DNA reads as TGTGCCAGCAGTTACCCATTGGCAGGCACAGATACGCAGTATTTT.

This chain links TRBV10-3 with TRBJ2-1, with 9 bases matching TRBD2. The V gene end was trimmed by 5 bases and the J gene end by 10 bases; junction bases not matched to a gene: 9. Per germline, CDR1 ENHRY and CDR2 SYGVKD. The CDR3 extends over 14 amino acids. The CDR3: CAISSRTSVREQFF. CDR3 DNA sequence: TGTGCCATCAGTTCCCGGACTAGCGTCAGGGAGCAGTTCTTC.

On this clone: In the same sample, other DNA sequences code for this CDR3. V gene TRBV6-5 combines with J gene TRBJ1-1, with TRBD1 identical over 10 bases. The V and J ends lost 6 bases and 8 bases, in that order; junction bases with no gene match: 12. The germline gives CDR1 MNHEY, CDR2 SVGAGI. The CDR3 has 15 amino acids. This chain's CDR3 is CASREGQGSVGEAFF. CDR3 nucleotide sequence: TGTGCCAGCAGGGAGGGACAGGGGTCCGTTGGGGAAGCTTTCTTT.

The gene calls are TRBV5-1 and TRBJ2-7; 7 nucleotides line up with TRBD1. Unmatched junction bases numbered 8, after V lost 4 bases and J lost 4 bases. This CDR3 spans 14 amino acids. Germline V gene sequence: CDR1 SGHRS, CDR2 YFSETQ. In nucleotides, the CDR3 is TGCGCCAGCAGCGACAACAGGGGACCTTACGAGCAGTACTTC. Protein sequence: CASSDNRGPYEQYF.

The gene calls are TRBV27 and TRBJ1-5; 8 bases line up with TRBD1. J was trimmed by 7 bases and V by 8 bases; bases with no gene match: 13. CDR1 is MNHEY, CDR2 SMNVEV, per germline (reference sequence). The CDR3 extends over 15 amino acids. CDR3 sequence: CASGSGGTGEQPQHF. The CDR3, as DNA: TGTGCCAGCGGCTCGGGCGGGACAGGTGAACAGCCCCAGCATTTT.

V is TRBV3-1 (or the pseudogene TRBV3-2) and J is TRBJ1-6; D is possibly TRBD1 (5 bases). The CDR3 is made up of 17 amino acids. V lost 4 bases and J lost 4, with 17 bases in between. Per germline, CDR1 LGHDT and CDR2 YNNKEL (reference sequence). The CDR3 DNA reads TGTGCCAGCAGCCCAAGGAGTTGGGGGGTGTATAATTCACCCCTCCACTTT. Translated, it gives CASSPRSWGVYNSPLHF.

The chain is built from TRBV19 and TRBJ1-2; the D gene is possibly TRBD1 (6 bases). V gave up 4 bases and J gave up 5 bases, with 14 bases separating them. Germline CDR1 reads LNHDA; CDR2 reads SQIVND (reference sequence). This CDR3 region has 14 residues. The CDR3 here is CASSTSRGIYGYTF. CDR3 nucleotide sequence: TGTGCCAGTAGTACCTCCAGGGGTATATATGGCTACACCTTC.

The V call is TRBV4-3, the J call TRBJ2-7; a weak D match, TRBD1 (5 bases). The V and J ends lost 0 bases and 2 bases respectively, with 11 bases between them. This CDR3 contains 15 residues. Per the germline V gene, CDR1 is LGHNA and CDR2 is YSLEER. In DNA form, the CDR3 reads TGCGCCAGCAGCCAAGATTGGGGCAGCGCCTACGAGCAGTACTTC. This encodes CASSQDWGSAYEQYF.

This clone appeared a single time. This chain uses TRBV28 with TRBJ2-2, with 8 nucleotides matching TRBD2. The germline V gene has CDR1 MDHEN and CDR2 SYDVKM. With 3 bases clipped from V and 0 bases from J, the junction kept 9 bases outside the gene matches. This CDR3 comprises 18 residues. CDR3 residues: CASSFYSARGANTGELFF. The CDR3 DNA reads TGTGCCAGCAGTTTTTATTCGGCGCGGGGGGCGAACACCGGGGAGCTGTTTTTT. The whole variable domain, filled in from reference TRBV28 and TRBJ2-2, reads DVKVTQSSRYLVKRTGEKVFLECVQDMDHENMFWYRQDPGLGLRLIYFSYDVKMKEKGDIPEGYSVSREKKERFSLILESASTNQTSMYLCASSFYSARGANTGELFFGEGSRLTVL.

The chain has TRBV4-3 and TRBJ2-5; TRBD2 matches 9 bases. J was trimmed by 4 bases and V by 0 bases; bases with no gene match: 15. In germline, CDR1 is LGHNA, CDR2 YSLEER. This CDR3 is 19 amino acids long. The CDR3 DNA follows: TGCGCCAGCAGCCAAGACTTGAGGGTAGCGGGGGCTAGGGGAGAGACCCAGTACTTC. Its protein product is CASSQDLRVAGARGETQYF.

The DNA for the CDR3 is TGTGCCAGCAGTCCCTCTTGGGAGAAGAAAGACAATGAGCAGTTCTTC. This encodes CASSPSWEKKDNEQFF. The V gene is TRBV6-2 or TRBV6-3, the J gene TRBJ2-1; the D gene is possibly TRBD2 (5 bases). The CDR3 has 16 amino acids. V was trimmed by 5 bases and J by 5 bases, leaving 19 bases between them. CDR1 and CDR2 (germline): MNHEY, SVGEGT.

The chain combines TRBV27 with TRBJ1-1; possibly TRBD1 for D (6 bases). CDR3 length: 16 amino acids. Trimming removed 0 bases from V and 0 bases from J, with 11 bases in between. Per germline, CDR1 MNHEY and CDR2 SMNVEV (reference sequence). CDR3 nucleotides: TGTGCCAGCAGTTTATCCGGACAGTTGATGAACACTGAAGCTTTCTTT. Its protein is CASSLSGQLMNTEAFF.

The chain recombines TRBV6-5 with TRBJ2-7; TRBD1 is a possible D gene (6 bases). Trimming took 7 bases from V and 1 from J, leaving 11 bases between them. This CDR3 comprises 13 residues. Germline V lookup: CDR1 MNHEY, CDR2 SVGAGI. The CDR3 region is CASTQQGSYEQYF. The CDR3 coding sequence is TGTGCCAGCACCCAACAGGGATCCTACGAGCAGTACTTC.

The chain combines TRBV7-9 with TRBJ1-2; possible D gene TRBD1, 6 bases. Germline-derived CDR1 and CDR2 are SEHNR and FQNEAQ (reference sequence). Trimming removed 5 bases at V and 2 bases at J, with 15 bases between. This CDR3 contains 15 residues. This CDR3 reads CASSPAGGSNYGYTF. The CDR3 region has the DNA TGTGCCAGCAGCCCCGCGGGGGGCTCGAACTATGGCTACACCTTC.

The V gene is TRBV2, the J gene TRBJ1-2; D is uncertain. This CDR3 is built from 13 residues. Germline CDR1 is SNHLY and CDR2 is FYNNEI. V was trimmed by 5 bases and J by 5 bases, leaving 12 bases between them. CDR3 coding DNA: TGTGCCAGCAGTTCAGACTCGTTATATGGCTACACCTTC. This sequence encodes CASSSDSLYGYTF.

The chain is built from TRBV4-3 and TRBJ2-3; D is possibly TRBD2 (5 bases). The germline V gene encodes CDR1 LGHNA and CDR2 YSLEER. The CDR3 contains 20 residues. The V and J ends lost 1 base and 4 bases respectively, with 27 bases between them. This CDR3 reads CASSQAPTGWNGATPDTQYF. CDR3 nucleotide sequence: TGCGCCAGCAGCCAAGCACCGACGGGGTGGAATGGAGCGACCCCAGATACGCAGTATTTT.

The chain joins TRBV5-1 to TRBJ2-7; TRBD1 matches at 9 bases. V gave up 7 bases and J gave up 7 bases; unmatched junction bases: 15. Germline CDR1 and CDR2: SGHRS and YFSETQ. CDR3 size: 15 residues. The DNA of the CDR3 is TGCGCCAGCTACTTGGACGGACAGGGGACTGGAGAGCAGTACTTC. Protein: CASYLDGQGTGEQYF.

The V call is TRBV6-5, the J call TRBJ1-5, with D unclear. Germline assignment: CDR1 MNHEY and CDR2 SVGAGI. This CDR3 comprises 15 residues. V was pared by 6 bases and J by 1 base, with 13 bases between. The CDR3 loop is CASSRNLQSNQPQHF. The CDR3, as DNA: TGTGCCAGCAGCCGCAATTTACAAAGCAATCAGCCCCAGCATTTT.

This clone was seen a single time. The chain uses TRBV6-5 and TRBJ1-5; TRBD1 agrees at 8 bases. This CDR3 contains 14 residues. Germline V gene lookup returns CDR1 MNHEY and CDR2 SVGAGI. V trimming: 6 bases; J trimming: 7 bases; junction bases outside the gene matches: 8. CDR3 sequence: CASSQGQASQPQHF. The CDR3 coding sequence is TGTGCCAGCAGCCAGGGACAGGCGAGCCAGCCCCAGCATTTT.

The gene calls are TRBV4-3 and TRBJ1-2; 9 positions agree with TRBD1. J was trimmed by 2 bases and V by 0 bases; bases with no gene match: 7. The CDR3 is 17 residues long. The germline gives CDR1 LGHNA, CDR2 YSLEER. In nucleotides, the CDR3 is TGCGCCAGCAGCCAAGATTGGACAGGGGCCAGCAACTATGGCTACACCTTC. Protein sequence: CASSQDWTGASNYGYTF.

This clone has a single count. The gene calls are TRBV7-2 and TRBJ2-1, with 8 bases matching TRBD2. The V segment lost 6 bases and the J segment 10 bases; nucleotides outside the gene matches: 17. Germline V gene data show CDR1 as SGHTA and CDR2 as FQGNSA. This CDR3 spans 16 amino acids. The CDR3 is CASRGSGLAIRGEQFF. In DNA form, the CDR3 reads TGTGCCAGCAGGGGATCAGGACTAGCCATTAGGGGGGAGCAGTTCTTC.

The V call is TRBV6-5, the J call TRBJ1-6; D remains unclear. This CDR3 is built from 14 residues. Germline CDR1 and CDR2: MNHEY and SVGAGI. V lost 2 bases to trimming and J lost 4 bases, with 6 bases between them. CDR3 nucleotide sequence: TGTGCCAGCAGTTACGGGCAGTATAATTCACCCCTCCACTTT. Amino acids: CASSYGQYNSPLHF.

The genes are TRBV20-1 and TRBJ1-5; maybe TRBD1 (5 bases). V was shortened by 6 bases and J by 4 bases, with 7 bases between the two germline ends. Germline V gene sequence: CDR1 DFQATT, CDR2 SNEGSKA (reference sequence). The CDR3 covers 11 residues. CDR3 DNA: TGCAGTGCGAAGGGGAATCAGCCCCAGCATTTT. It specifies CSAKGNQPQHF.